Listed below are T cell receptor beta chains from one sample, sequenced in a study of T cell responses to AZD1222 COVID-19 vaccine. Profiling relied on immunoSEQ multiplex PCR, and the TCRdb table lists in-frame clones only, not all of them. Among under 200,000 clones listed, approximately 91% were seen once. The source material was peripheral blood, sampled on day 0 of AZD1222 vaccination. The receptors here all came from an adult in good health. Each CDR3 is given with its conserved first and last residue. Fields, in order: clone size, D gene, V gene, J gene, CDR3 DNA, CDR3 protein. D genes are given only for firm matches. Part of the rows lack a size; the others show once, few, many or a class for expanded clones.

>.|TRBD2|TRBV9|TRBJ2-7
TGTGCCAGCAGCGTAGGGGACTATCCCTACGAGCAGTACTTC
CASSVGDYPYEQYF
>.|.|TRBV12-3/TRBV12-4|TRBJ2-7
TGTGCCAGCCAGGGGCTACCCTCCTACGAGCAGTACTTC
CASQGLPSYEQYF
>.|.|TRBV6-6|TRBJ1-5
TGTGCCAGCAGTTACCCCCGGGCAGCAAGCAATCAGCCCCAGCATTTT
CASSYPRAASNQPQHF
>.|.|TRBV5-1|TRBJ2-1
TGCGCCAGCAGCTTGGGAGGGACAACCTACAATGAGCAGTTCTTC
CASSLGGTTYNEQFF
>.|TRBD1|TRBV28|TRBJ1-1
TGTGCCACTACAGGGGGCATGAACACTGAAGCTTTCTTT
CATTGGMNTEAFF
>once|TRBD1|TRBV6-2/TRBV6-3|TRBJ2-7
TGTGCCAGCAGTTTACCGGGACAGGGGGCTTACGAGCAGTACTTC
CASSLPGQGAYEQYF
>.|.|TRBV24-1|TRBJ1-4
TGTGCCACCAGTGATTTGGGGTTAGAAAAACTGTTTTTT
CATSDLGLEKLFF
>.|.|TRBV20-1|TRBJ2-1
TGCAGTGCTAGTCGCGGCTTTGGGCACAATGAGCAGTTCTTC
CSASRGFGHNEQFF
>.|TRBD2|TRBV3-1/TRBV3-2|TRBJ2-1
TGTGCCAGCAGCCCAGGCGGGAGTTACAATGAGCAGTTCTTC
CASSPGGSYNEQFF
>.|TRBD1|TRBV5-1|TRBJ1-2
TGCGCCAGCAGCCGAGGGGGCCGGGACAGGGATGGCTACACCTTC
CASSRGGRDRDGYTF
>once|.|TRBV4-3|TRBJ2-1
TGCGCCAGCAGCCCGGCCTGGCCCATGGATGAGCAGTTCTTC
CASSPAWPMDEQFF
>.|TRBD2|TRBV18|TRBJ2-6
TGTGCCAGCTCACCAACACTAGCGGGAGGAGCGACAGGGGCCAACGTCCTGACTTTC
CASSPTLAGGATGANVLTF
>.|.|TRBV7-3|TRBJ1-1
TGTGCCAGCAGCTTCCAGGAGGGCACTGAAGCTTTCTTT
CASSFQEGTEAFF